These 24 T cell receptor beta chains were sequenced from one sample in a study of blood T cell repertoires in COVID-19. Profiled with immunoSEQ multiplex PCR; TCRdb holds only in-frame clones, not every one. This table holds over 200,000 clones, about 76% found once. The specimen was PBMCs or T cells enriched from blood (not recorded which). Receptors were obtained from a woman aged 50 to 65 with acute COVID-19.

V and J are TRBV2 and TRBJ2-6; D perhaps matches TRBD1 (5 bases). In germline, CDR1 is SNHLY, CDR2 FYNNEI. CDR3 length equals 16 residues. Trimming took 6 bases from V and 2 from J, leaving 14 bases between them. CDR3 protein: CASSDSYAPGANVLTF. Here the CDR3 DNA reads TGTGCCAGCAGCGACAGCTACGCTCCTGGGGCCAACGTCCTGACTTTC.

This chain uses TRBV27 with TRBJ1-5; a weak D match, TRBD1 (6 bases). The V end was cut by 1 base, the J end by 7 bases, with 20 bases between. Germline V gene data show CDR1 as MNHEY and CDR2 as SMNVEV (reference sequence). This CDR3 spans 17 amino acids. CDR3 protein: CASSLYYVSGVEQPQHF. The CDR3 region has the DNA TGTGCCAGCAGTTTATATTACGTCTCAGGGGTTGAACAGCCCCAGCATTTT.

The chain recombines TRBV28 with TRBJ1-2; D remains ambiguous. V was pared by 2 bases and J by 4 bases, with 8 bases between. The CDR3 has 13 residues. Germline lookup yields CDR1 MDHEN and CDR2 SYDVKM. CDR3 in amino acids: CASSLGQIYGYTF. The CDR3 nucleotides read TGTGCCAGCAGTTTAGGGCAGATCTATGGCTACACCTTC.

The chain employs TRBV27 and TRBJ2-3; D is perhaps TRBD2 (6 bases). The V end was cut by 3 bases, the J end by 13 bases, with 8 bases between. This CDR3 is 10 amino acids long. Per the germline V gene, CDR1 is MNHEY and CDR2 is SMNVEV (reference sequence). CDR3 nucleotide sequence: TGTGCCAGCAGTTTTTGGAGGGAGTATTTT. Translation: CASSFWREYF.

This chain joins TRBV5-4 and TRBJ2-5, with 8 bases aligning to TRBD2. Germline V lookup: CDR1 SGHNT, CDR2 YYREEE (reference sequence). This CDR3 has 14 residues. Germline trimming cut 4 bases from V and 4 bases from J; bases unmatched to any gene: 6. This CDR3 is CASSEAGVPETQYF. The CDR3 coding sequence is TGTGCCAGCAGCGAAGCGGGGGTTCCAGAGACCCAGTACTTC.

The chain employs TRBV6-2 or TRBV6-3 and TRBJ2-5; 8 positions agree with TRBD2. CDR1 MNHEY and CDR2 SVGEGT come from the germline V gene. V lost 5 bases to trimming and J lost 1 base; unmatched junction nucleotides: 3. The CDR3 spans 14 residues. The CDR3 loop reads CASSRRGGQETQYF. CDR3 sequence (DNA): TGTGCCAGCAGTCGCCGGGGGGGCCAAGAGACCCAGTACTTC.

V usage is TRBV29-1 and J usage is TRBJ2-1; 11 bases map to TRBD2. The length of the CDR3 is 14 residues. V was pared by 7 bases and J by 3 bases, with 5 bases of the junction left unmatched. Germline CDR1 is SQVTM and CDR2 is ANQGSEA. The CDR3, as DNA: TGCAGCGAAAGACTAGCGGGATTCTACAATGAGCAGTTCTTC. It is translated as CSERLAGFYNEQFF.

CDR3 bases: TGTGCCAGCAGCAGGCCCCCGGGACAGGGGGACACCATATATTTT. Its translation is CASSRPPGQGDTIYF. This chain connects TRBV5-4 to TRBJ1-3; 11 positions agree with TRBD1. Per germline, CDR1 SGHNT and CDR2 YYREEE (reference sequence). V dropped 4 bases and J dropped 8; count of bases not matched to a gene: 8. The CDR3 covers 15 residues.

As DNA, the CDR3 is TGTGCCAGCAGCCCGGGGACAGGGGTGGACACAGATACGCAGTATTTT. Translating it yields CASSPGTGVDTDTQYF. The chain is built from TRBV3-1 (or the pseudogene TRBV3-2) and TRBJ2-3, with 10 bases matching TRBD1. The CDR3 has 16 residues. Germline CDR1 LGHDT, CDR2 YNNKEL (reference sequence). V shed 4 bases, J shed 2 bases, and the junction held 6 bases outside the gene matches.

The chain carries TRBV4-1 and TRBJ2-7; D call uncertain. Trimming pared 0 bases from V and 0 bases from J, leaving 6 bases between. CDR1 is MGHRA and CDR2 is YSYEKL in the germline V gene. The CDR3 sequence is 14 residues long. The CDR3 loop is CASSQDRSSYEQYF. DNA of the CDR3: TGCGCCAGCAGCCAAGACCGGAGCTCCTACGAGCAGTACTTC.

V and J are TRBV4-3 and TRBJ2-3, with TRBD2 matching 14 bases. Germline lookup yields CDR1 LGHNA and CDR2 YSLEER. The CDR3 covers 19 residues. Trimming cost V 0 bases and J 7 bases; bases outside gene matches: 12. CDR3 loop: CASSQDSAGTSGSRYTQYF. The CDR3 region has the DNA TGCGCCAGCAGCCAAGATTCGGCCGGGACTAGCGGGAGTAGGTATACGCAGTATTTT.

This chain uses TRBV5-8 with TRBJ2-6, with a possible D match to TRBD1 (6 bases). Per the germline V gene, CDR1 is SGHTS and CDR2 is YDEGEE. Trimming left V 1 base short and J 6 bases short, with 14 bases between. The CDR3 loop spans 16 amino acids. For the CDR3, the DNA is TGTGCCAGCAGCTTGAACAAGGGACAAAAGGCCAACGTCCTGACTTTC. This gives the protein CASSLNKGQKANVLTF.

V usage is TRBV28 and J usage is TRBJ2-7; D unclear. Germline values: CDR1 MDHEN, CDR2 SYDVKM. The length of the CDR3 is 11 residues. V shed 11 bases and J shed 1 base, with 9 bases lying between them. In DNA form, the CDR3 reads TGTGCCGCGGCGGCGTCCTACGAGCAGTACTTC. Protein: CAAAASYEQYF.

V gene TRBV18 combines with J gene TRBJ1-5; the match to TRBD1 covers 9 bases. Unmatched junction bases numbered 2, after V lost 2 bases and J lost 3 bases. Germline V gene data show CDR1 as KGHSH and CDR2 as LQKENI. The CDR3 has 15 amino acids. CDR3 protein: CASSPGTGTNQPQHF. CDR3 sequence (DNA): TGTGCCAGCTCACCAGGGACAGGGACCAATCAGCCCCAGCATTTT.

Here the CDR3 reads CASSLASSYTGELFF. The DNA of the CDR3 is TGTGCCAGCAGCTTAGCGTCTAGTTACACCGGGGAGCTGTTTTTT. The gene calls are TRBV7-2 and TRBJ2-2; D is unclear. This CDR3 comprises 15 residues. Germline V gene sequence: CDR1 SGHTA, CDR2 FQGNSA. Trimming cost V 0 bases and J 3 bases, with 8 bases left between them.

The chain has TRBV2 and TRBJ2-7; D is unresolved. This CDR3 is 11 amino acids long. V shed 8 bases and J shed 4 bases, with 9 bases lying between them. Germline CDR1 reads SNHLY; CDR2 reads FYNNEI. CDR3 residues: CASRLEYEQYF. The CDR3 coding sequence is TGTGCCAGCCGATTGGAGTACGAGCAGTACTTC.

V and J are TRBV12-3 or TRBV12-4 and TRBJ1-5, with a weak D call TRBD1 (5 bases). The length of the CDR3 is 13 residues. V lost 6 bases, J lost 5 bases, and 11 bases lay in between. Written as DNA, the CDR3 is TGTGCCAGCAGAATGACAGAGTATCAGCCCCAGCATTTT. This gives the protein CASRMTEYQPQHF.

V is TRBV7-8 and J is TRBJ1-4; 7 bases map to TRBD1. V dropped 5 bases and J dropped 4; count of bases not matched to a gene: 4. The germline gives CDR1 SGHVS, CDR2 FQNEAQ. This CDR3 is 14 amino acids long. The CDR3 is CASSTGQFNEKLFF. The CDR3, as DNA: TGTGCCAGCAGCACGGGACAGTTTAATGAAAAACTGTTTTTT.

This clone showed up just once. V usage is TRBV19 and J usage is TRBJ1-1; the D is unclear. V was trimmed by 4 bases and J by 1 base, leaving 13 bases between them. This CDR3 has 15 amino acids. The germline CDR1 and CDR2 sequences are LNHDA and SQIVND (reference sequence). CDR3 residues: CASSKQIRENTEAFF. DNA for the CDR3: TGTGCCAGTAGTAAACAGATTCGGGAGAACACTGAAGCTTTCTTT.

The chain couples TRBV29-1 to TRBJ1-5, with 9 bases lining up with TRBD1. The CDR3 length is 13 residues. The J segment lost 4 bases and the V segment lost 4 bases, leaving 2 bases of the junction unmatched. In germline, CDR1 is SQVTM, CDR2 ANQGSEA. CDR3 amino acids: CSVGTGANQPQHF. CDR3 DNA: TGCAGCGTTGGGACAGGGGCAAATCAGCCCCAGCATTTT.

The genes are TRBV6-2 or TRBV6-3 and TRBJ2-3; 8 nucleotides agree with TRBD1. The CDR3 sequence is 14 residues long. Germline-derived CDR1 and CDR2 are MNHEY and SVGEGT. Trimming removed 0 bases from V and 8 bases from J; junction bases left unmatched: 4. This chain's CDR3 is CASSYSGQGGTQYF. DNA of the CDR3: TGTGCCAGCAGTTACTCAGGACAGGGTGGTACGCAGTATTTT.

This chain links TRBV7-9 with TRBJ1-4, with D uncertain. This CDR3 comprises 14 residues. V was cut by 7 bases and J by 7 bases, with 16 bases left in between. CDR1 and CDR2 from the germline V gene are SEHNR and FQNEAQ (reference sequence). CDR3 bases: TGTGCCAGCATCCCCATGCCATCCGGTGAAAAACTGTTTTTT. Amino acid sequence: CASIPMPSGEKLFF.

The V call is TRBV19, the J call TRBJ2-3; D perhaps matches TRBD1 (7 bases). Trimming took 3 bases from V and 2 from J, leaving 18 bases between them. The CDR3 length is 17 residues. Looked up from germline, CDR1 is LNHDA and CDR2 is SQIVND (reference sequence). The CDR3 region is CASSIRGLQGITDTQYF. CDR3 DNA sequence: TGTGCCAGTAGTATCCGGGGGCTACAGGGGATCACAGATACGCAGTATTTT.

This clone was seen a few times. This rearrangement joins TRBV2 to TRBJ2-7, with a possible D match to TRBD1 (6 bases). Germline CDR1 reads SNHLY; CDR2 reads FYNNEI. The CDR3 totals 16 residues. Trimming removed 4 bases from V and 6 bases from J, with 22 bases in between. The CDR3 sequence: CASSVGWGRGTTEQYF. In DNA form, the CDR3 reads TGTGCCAGCAGTGTCGGTTGGGGGCGCGGTACGACCGAGCAGTACTTC.